The entry below gives a single T cell receptor (beta chain) sequence along with its context. The antigen remains undetermined. V lost 3 bases, J lost 5 bases, and 15 bases lay in between. The length of the CDR3 is 14 residues. Germline V gene data show CDR1 as SGHRS and CDR2 as YFSETQ. The source of the sample is a study of identical twins. Study-wide findings and caveats: Cross-sectional statistics, not tracking of the same donors, supported the conclusions.

Addition of a universal primer site occurred through template switching, and cDNA carried unique molecular identifiers. Each CDR3 protein is one row after TCRdb ran MiXCR on the 5' RACE reads. The sample consists of about 480,000 distinct CDR3 sequences, 12% to 15% of them appearing once. No donor was unhealthy or non-Caucasian. This sample also appeared in a second study, on yellow fever vaccine responses in identical twins. That study adds: Twins reportedly had a vaccine T cell response that seemed partly convergent, partly personalized.

Sample: CD4+ T cells sorted from blood. This receptor was obtained from a woman aged 18 to 35 in good health. The J gene is TRBJ2-7, the V gene TRBV5-1; a weak D match, TRBD1 (6 bases). CDR3: CASSSQQGGDEQYF. In nucleotides, the CDR3 is TGCGCCAGCAGCTCGCAACAGGGTGGGGACGAGCAGTACTTC. The entire variable domain, with the rest obtained from reference TRBV5-1 and TRBJ2-7, is as follows: KAGVTQTPRYLIKTRGQQVTLSCSPISGHRSVSWYQQTPGQGLQFLFEYFSETQRNKGNFPGRFSGRQFSNSRSEMNVSTLELGDSALYLCASSSQQGGDEQYFGPGTRLTVT.